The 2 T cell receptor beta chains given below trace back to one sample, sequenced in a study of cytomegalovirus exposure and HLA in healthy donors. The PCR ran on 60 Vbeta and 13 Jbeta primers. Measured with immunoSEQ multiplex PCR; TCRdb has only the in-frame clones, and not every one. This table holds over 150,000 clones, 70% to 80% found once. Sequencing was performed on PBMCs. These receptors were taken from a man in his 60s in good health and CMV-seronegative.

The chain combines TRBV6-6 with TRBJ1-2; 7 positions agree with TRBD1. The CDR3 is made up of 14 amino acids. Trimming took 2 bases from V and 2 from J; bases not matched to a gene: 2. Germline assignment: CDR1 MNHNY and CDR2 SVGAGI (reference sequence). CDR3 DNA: TGTGCCAGCAGTTACCCGACAGGGAACTATGGCTACACCTTC. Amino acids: CASSYPTGNYGYTF.

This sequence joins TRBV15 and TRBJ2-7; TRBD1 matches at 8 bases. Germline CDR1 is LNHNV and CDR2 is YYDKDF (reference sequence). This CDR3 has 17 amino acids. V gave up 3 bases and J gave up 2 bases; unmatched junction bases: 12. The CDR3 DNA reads TGTGCCACCAGCAGGACTCCGCCCCCGACAGGGGCCTACGAGCAGTACTTC. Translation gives CATSRTPPPTGAYEQYF.